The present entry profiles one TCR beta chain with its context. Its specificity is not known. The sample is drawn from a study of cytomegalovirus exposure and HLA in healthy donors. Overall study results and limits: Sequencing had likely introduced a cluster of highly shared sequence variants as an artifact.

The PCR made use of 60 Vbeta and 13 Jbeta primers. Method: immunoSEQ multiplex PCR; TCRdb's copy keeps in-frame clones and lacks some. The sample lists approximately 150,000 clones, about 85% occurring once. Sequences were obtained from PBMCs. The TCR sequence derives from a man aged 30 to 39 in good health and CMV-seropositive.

CDR3 nucleotides: TGTGCCAGCAGTCGGGAGGTTGGAGAGACCCAGTACTTC. This gives the protein CASSREVGETQYF. V is TRBV6-5 and J is TRBJ2-5; 7 bases align to TRBD2. The V segment lost 5 bases and the J segment 4 bases; nucleotides outside the gene matches: 4. Germline CDR1 and CDR2: MNHEY and SVGAGI. The CDR3 totals 13 residues.